This TCR beta chain comes out of a study of CD8+CD57+ T cells in acquired aplastic anemia. This CDR3 has 16 residues. In germline, CDR1 is KGHDR, CDR2 SFDVKD. V was clipped by 3 bases and J by 6 bases; unmatched bases: 9. Genomic DNA, serving as template, underwent TCR beta VDJ and CDR3 profiling. One entry per CDR3 protein results from TCRdb running MiXCR on the reads. The top ten clones hold approximately 12% of a sample with 150,000 to 180,000 distinct CDR3 sequences, approximately 52% of them seen once. Patients picked for sequencing had shown CD8+CD57+ cell expansion detected by flow cytometry. This sequence joins TRBV24-1 and TRBJ2-1; 8 bases line up with TRBD2. The material sequenced was sorted CD4+, CD8+, or CD8+CD57+ T cells (not recorded which) from PBMCs. This sequence originates from a human donor with aplastic anemia. The CDR3 is CATSDRLAGSPNEQFF. CDR3 DNA sequence: TGTGCCACCAGTGATCGGCTAGCGGGTAGTCCCAATGAGCAGTTCTTC.